These T cell receptor beta chains were read from a single sample in a study of beta chain features in type 1 diabetes. Assay used: immunoSEQ multiplex PCR; TCRdb lists only in-frame clones, some missing. This sample carries fewer than 500,000 clones, approximately 13% of them seen once, and the ten largest clones take about 0.04%. Sequenced input: naive CD4+ T cells from blood. The receptor set was obtained from a man aged 25 to 40 in good health. Each CDR3 is given with its conserved first and last residue. A D gene is named only where the DNA matches it firmly. Only part of the rows carry a size: once, few, many, or a class if the clone is expanded.

J gene,V gene,clone size,D gene,CDR3 DNA,CDR3 protein
TRBJ1-1,TRBV12-5,few,-,TGTGCTAGTGGTTCAGGGGTTAAGACTGAAGCTTTCTTT,CASGSGVKTEAFF
TRBJ2-1,TRBV15,-,-,TGTGCCACGGATGGCGGGGACTACAATGAGCAGTTCTTC,CATDGGDYNEQFF
TRBJ2-5,TRBV30,few,-,TGTGCCTGGAGTAGAACAGGGTTGCTAGCTGAGACCCAGTACTTC,CAWSRTGLLAETQYF
TRBJ2-1,TRBV7-9,-,-,TGTGCCAGCAGCTTAGTTTCTAGCGTTTACGAGCAGTTCTTC,CASSLVSSVYEQFF
TRBJ1-4,TRBV25-1,few,-,TGTGCCAGCAGTGATCCTGGCACACCAAATGAAAAACTGTTTTTT,CASSDPGTPNEKLFF
TRBJ2-5,TRBV25-1,few,TRBD1,TGTGCCAGCAGTGAACCCACAGGGGAAATGGAGACCCAGTACTTC,CASSEPTGEMETQYF
TRBJ2-5,TRBV5-1,few,TRBD1,TGCGCCAGCAGACAGCTTCTAGGACAGGGGGAAGAGACCCAGTACTTC,CASRQLLGQGEETQYF
TRBJ1-1,TRBV7-2,-,-,TGTGCCAGCAGCGATTCCGGCTGGGTCACTGAAGCTTTCTTT,CASSDSGWVTEAFF
TRBJ2-7,TRBV5-1,-,TRBD2,TGCGCCAGCAGCTGGACTAGCGGGATGAGCTCCTACGAGCAGTACTTC,CASSWTSGMSSYEQYF
TRBJ2-1,TRBV5-4,many,-,TGTGCCAGCAGCTCCCCGTGGGATGACAATGAGCAGTTCTTC,CASSSPWDDNEQFF
TRBJ2-3,TRBV29-1,-,-,TGCAGCGTTGTAGAGGGAGGCACAGATACGCAGTATTTT,CSVVEGGTDTQYF
TRBJ2-7,TRBV18,-,-,TGTGCCAGCTCACCACTCAGTAACGACGAGCAGTACTTC,CASSPLSNDEQYF
TRBJ1-6,TRBV25-1,few,TRBD1,TGTGCCAGCAGTGACCCGGGACAGGGTAGTAATTCACCCCTCCACTTT,CASSDPGQGSNSPLHF
TRBJ2-3,TRBV7-2,few,-,TGTGCCAGCAGCTTACTCCGTAGGAATACGCAGTATTTT,CASSLLRRNTQYF
TRBJ1-2,TRBV29-1,-,-,TGCAGCGTTGAAACAGTCTATGGCTACACCTTC,CSVETVYGYTF
TRBJ2-7,TRBV5-1,few,-,TGCGCCAGCAGCAGCGGGACATCCTACGAGCAGTACTTC,CASSSGTSYEQYF
TRBJ2-1,TRBV2,-,-,TGTGCCAGCAGAGGTCCCTACCTAAATGAGCAGTTCTTC,CASRGPYLNEQFF
TRBJ2-1,TRBV23-1,few,-,TGCGCCAGCAGTCAACTTATGACCCTTGGGTGGTACAATGAGCAGTTCTTC,CASSQLMTLGWYNEQFF
TRBJ1-1,TRBV2,-,-,TGTGCCAGCAGTGAAGACGGCAGTGAAGCTTTCTTT,CASSEDGSEAFF
TRBJ1-3,TRBV5-1,-,-,TGCGCCAGCAGCTCGAGATCTGGAAACACCATATATTTT,CASSSRSGNTIYF
TRBJ1-5,TRBV7-2,-,-,TGTGCCAGCAGCTATGGAAGAAATCAGCCCCAGCATTTT,CASSYGRNQPQHF
TRBJ2-5,TRBV5-4,few,-,TGTGCCAGCAGCTTGGACATTGGGGAGACCCAGTACTTC,CASSLDIGETQYF
TRBJ1-2,TRBV7-9,-,-,TGTGCCAGCAGCTTAGCTCACAGCTATGGCTACACCTTC,CASSLAHSYGYTF
TRBJ2-1,TRBV7-2,few,-,TGTGCCAGCAGTAGGGATAGGGGACTTGAGCAGTTCTTC,CASSRDRGLEQFF
TRBJ2-5,TRBV9,-,TRBD2,TGTGCCTCAGCAAATCAACTAGCGGAGACCCAGTACTTC,CASANQLAETQYF
TRBJ1-2,TRBV10-3,-,-,TGTGCCATCAGTGAGTCTTCAGGCCCTATAGATGGCTACACCTTC,CAISESSGPIDGYTF
TRBJ2-2,TRBV2,few,-,TGTGCCAGCAGTGGGGGACTGCGAGGATCCGGGGAGCTGTTTTTT,CASSGGLRGSGELFF
TRBJ1-2,TRBV20-1,-,-,TGCAGTGCTAGTCTCGGAACTGGCTACACCTTC,CSASLGTGYTF
TRBJ2-5,TRBV30,-,-,TGTGCCTGGAGTGTAAGGGTGCAAGAGACCCAGTACTTC,CAWSVRVQETQYF
TRBJ1-2,TRBV30,-,-,TGTGCCTGGAGGGGCGCGGACCGCTATGGCTACACCTTC,CAWRGADRYGYTF
TRBJ2-3,TRBV30,-,-,TGTGCCTGGAGTGTACCTGGGGGGAGCACAGATACGCAGTATTTT,CAWSVPGGSTDTQYF
TRBJ2-4,TRBV5-1,-,TRBD1,TGCGCCAGCAGCTTGGAGGGACAGGGCGGAAAAAACATTCAGTACTTC,CASSLEGQGGKNIQYF
TRBJ2-5,TRBV5-6,few,-,TGTGCCAGCGGCCTGGAGACCCAGTACTTC,CASGLETQYF
TRBJ2-1,TRBV9,few,-,TGTGCCAGCAGCGTAGCCTCGGGGGGCTCTAAGCATGAGCAGTTCTTC,CASSVASGGSKHEQFF
TRBJ2-3,TRBV7-9,-,TRBD2,TGTGCCAGCAGCGTACTAGCGGGAGTAGCAGATACGCAGTATTTT,CASSVLAGVADTQYF
TRBJ2-4,TRBV6-1,-,-,TGTGCCAGCAGCCCAGGGGGACTAGCCAAAAACATTCAGTACTTC,CASSPGGLAKNIQYF
TRBJ2-6,TRBV7-2,few,-,TGTGCCAGTAGGAAGACCTCTGGGGCCAACGTCCTGACTTTC,CASRKTSGANVLTF
TRBJ2-1,TRBV5-1,few,TRBD2,TGCGCCAGCAGCTTTAACGGACTAGCGGGAGCCAATGAGCAGTTCTTC,CASSFNGLAGANEQFF
TRBJ2-6,TRBV7-2,-,TRBD2,TGTGCCAGCACCCTGGGGGGGGCTGGGGCCAACGTCCTGACTTTC,CASTLGGAGANVLTF
TRBJ2-3,TRBV7-6,-,-,TGTGCCAGCAGCTTATATGCCGCATCTAGCACAGATACGCAGTATTTT,CASSLYAASSTDTQYF
TRBJ2-5,TRBV30,few,TRBD2,TGTGCCTTTAGACTAGCGGGAGAGGGGACCCAGTACTTC,CAFRLAGEGTQYF
TRBJ2-1,TRBV30,few,-,TGTGCCTGGAGTGGACTCTCACACAATGAGCAGTTCTTC,CAWSGLSHNEQFF
TRBJ1-2,TRBV6-6,few,TRBD1,TGTGCCAGCAGATACGACAGGGGTGGCTACACCTTC,CASRYDRGGYTF
TRBJ2-3,TRBV7-9,few,-,TGTGCGCGCAGCTTGAGGGGAACAGATACGCAGTATTTT,CARSLRGTDTQYF
TRBJ2-7,TRBV20-1,few,-,TGCAGTGCCTTTAAGACTGTCGAGCAGTACTTC,CSAFKTVEQYF